The table lists the clone carrying this T cell receptor beta chain with a count of one. Its specificity is unknown. The CDR3 totals 15 residues. V lost 0 bases, J lost 2 bases, and 1 base stayed unmatched. The germline gives CDR1 SGHVS, CDR2 FQNEAQ. The table came from immunoSEQ multiplex PCR; TCRdb's copy has only in-frame clones and leaves some out. The sample consists of some 2.3 million clones, more than 85% of them appearing once. This entry belongs to a study of shared clonotypes between healthy human individuals. Regarding the study as a whole: Shared across a handful of donors were 4% to 5% of the naive CD4 clonotypes.

The clonotype was recovered from a young man in good health. Some clones in this sample may be carry-over from other donors' samples. Sequencing was done on a sample of naive CD4+ T cells from PBMCs. Subset indicated: CD45RA+ positively selected. The chain has TRBV7-8 and TRBJ1-5; TRBD1 aligns across 7 bases. CDR3 sequence (DNA): TGTGCCAGCAGCTTAGCAGACAGGGGCAATCAGCCCCAGCATTTT. It yields the protein CASSLADRGNQPQHF.